The text below deals with one T cell receptor beta chain. In the original analysis: By means of reference gene primer amplification, nucleated cell counts were estimated. Data came from immunoSEQ multiplex PCR; TCRdb stores just in-frame clones and leaves some out. The DNA gave D and trimming, while V, J and clone size come from that table. The profile shows 6,000 to 7,000 clones, roughly 82% of them singletons. This sample is drawn from a study of blood T cell repertoires in COVID-19. For the study at large: The samples span acute and convalescent COVID-19 from the United States, Italy and Spain. In each case, the material was cDNA or gDNA derived from T cells, B-cell-depleted T cells, or PBMCs.

V lost 4 bases, J lost 1 base, and 7 bases stayed unmatched. The CDR3 consists of 16 residues. Germline V lookup: CDR1 MNHEY, CDR2 SVGAGI. V and J are TRBV6-5 and TRBJ2-7; 10 nucleotides line up with TRBD1. The receptor comes from a human donor with active COVID-19. The donor label of this sample is uncertain. The source material was peripheral blood. For the CDR3, the DNA is TGTGCCAGCAGTTCCCAGACAGGGGGCGGATCCTACGAGCAGTACTTC. Its protein product is CASSSQTGGGSYEQYF.